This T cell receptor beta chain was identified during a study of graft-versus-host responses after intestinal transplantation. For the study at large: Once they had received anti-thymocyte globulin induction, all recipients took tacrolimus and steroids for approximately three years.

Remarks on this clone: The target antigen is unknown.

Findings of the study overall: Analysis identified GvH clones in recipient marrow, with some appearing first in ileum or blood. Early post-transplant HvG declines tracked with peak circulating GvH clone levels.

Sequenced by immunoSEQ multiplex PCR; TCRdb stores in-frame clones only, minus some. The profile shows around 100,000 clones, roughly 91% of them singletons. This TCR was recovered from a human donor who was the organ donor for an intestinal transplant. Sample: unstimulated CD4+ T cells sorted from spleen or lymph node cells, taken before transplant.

For the CDR3, the DNA is TGTGCCTGGAGTGTGGGGGGGACAGGGGGCCGAGGCTACACCTTC. Residues: CAWSVGGTGGRGYTF. J is TRBJ1-2 and V is TRBV30; 12 bases line up with TRBD1. The V segment lost 0 bases and the J segment 8 bases; nucleotides outside the gene matches: 7. This CDR3 contains 15 residues. From germline, CDR1 is GTSNPN and CDR2 SVGIG (reference sequence).